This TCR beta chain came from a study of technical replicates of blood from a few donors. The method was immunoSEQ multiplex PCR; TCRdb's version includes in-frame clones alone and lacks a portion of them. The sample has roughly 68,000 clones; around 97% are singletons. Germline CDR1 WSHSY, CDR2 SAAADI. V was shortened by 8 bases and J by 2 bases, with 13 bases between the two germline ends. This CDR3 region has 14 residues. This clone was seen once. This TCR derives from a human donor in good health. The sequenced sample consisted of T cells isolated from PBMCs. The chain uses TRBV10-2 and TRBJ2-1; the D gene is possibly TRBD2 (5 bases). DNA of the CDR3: TGCGCCAGCCTCCCCGGAGGTACCTACAATGAGCAGTTCTTC. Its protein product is CASLPGGTYNEQFF.